The entry that follows covers one T cell receptor beta chain sequence. Researchers ran the PCR with 60 Vbeta and 13 Jbeta primers. Produced via immunoSEQ multiplex PCR; TCRdb's table is partial and in-frame only. The sample shows about 61,000 clones, approximately 88% of them seen only once. This sample is drawn from a study of cytomegalovirus exposure and HLA in healthy donors. Trimming left V 5 bases short and J 7 bases short, with 15 bases between. Germline CDR1 and CDR2: MNHEY and SMNVEV (reference sequence). This CDR3 has 15 amino acids. The source of this sequence is a man aged 25 to 40 in good health and CMV-seropositive. The material sequenced was PBMCs. This chain joins TRBV27 and TRBJ1-6; D might be TRBD1 (6 bases). The CDR3 nucleotides read TGTGCCAGCAGTCCGCTTCGACAGGAAAATTCACCCCTCCACTTT. Encoded protein: CASSPLRQENSPLHF.